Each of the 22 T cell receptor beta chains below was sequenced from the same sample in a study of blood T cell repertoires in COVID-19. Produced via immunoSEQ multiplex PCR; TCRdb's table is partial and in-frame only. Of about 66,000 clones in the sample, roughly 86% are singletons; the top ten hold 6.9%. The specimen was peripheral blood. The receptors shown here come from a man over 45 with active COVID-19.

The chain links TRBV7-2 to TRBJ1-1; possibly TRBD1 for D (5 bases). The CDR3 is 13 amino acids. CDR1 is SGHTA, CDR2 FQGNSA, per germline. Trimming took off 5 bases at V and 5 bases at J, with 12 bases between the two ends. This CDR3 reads CASSDGGRTEAFF. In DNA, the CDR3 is TGTGCCAGCAGCGATGGGGGGAGAACTGAAGCTTTCTTT.

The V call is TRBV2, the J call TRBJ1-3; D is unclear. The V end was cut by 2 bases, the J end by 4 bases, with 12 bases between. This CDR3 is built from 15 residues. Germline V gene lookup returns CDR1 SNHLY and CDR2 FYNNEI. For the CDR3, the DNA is TGTGCCAGCAGTGAAAGCACGGTAGTCGGAAACACCATATATTTT. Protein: CASSESTVVGNTIYF.

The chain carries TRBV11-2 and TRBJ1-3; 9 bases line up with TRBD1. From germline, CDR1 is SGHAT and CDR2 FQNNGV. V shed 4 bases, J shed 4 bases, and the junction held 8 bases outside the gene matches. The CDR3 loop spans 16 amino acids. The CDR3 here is CASSWDRALLGNTIYF. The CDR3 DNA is TGTGCCAGCAGCTGGGACAGGGCCCTTCTCGGAAACACCATATATTTT.

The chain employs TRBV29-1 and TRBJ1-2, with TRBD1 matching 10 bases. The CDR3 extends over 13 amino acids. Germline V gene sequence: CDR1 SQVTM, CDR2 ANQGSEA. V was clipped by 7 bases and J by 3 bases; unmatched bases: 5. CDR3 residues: CSAGGTGDYGYTF. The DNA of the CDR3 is TGCAGCGCTGGAGGGACAGGGGACTATGGCTACACCTTC.

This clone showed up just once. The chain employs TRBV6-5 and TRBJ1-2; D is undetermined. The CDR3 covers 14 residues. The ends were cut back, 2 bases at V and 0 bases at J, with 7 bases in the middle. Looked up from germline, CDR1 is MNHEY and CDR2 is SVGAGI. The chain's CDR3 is CASSYNRANYGYTF. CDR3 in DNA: TGTGCCAGCAGTTACAACAGAGCTAACTATGGCTACACCTTC.

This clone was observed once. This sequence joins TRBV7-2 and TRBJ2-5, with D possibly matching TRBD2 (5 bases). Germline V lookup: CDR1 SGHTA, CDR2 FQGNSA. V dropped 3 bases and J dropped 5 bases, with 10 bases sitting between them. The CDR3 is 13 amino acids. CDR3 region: CASSFSRGETQYF. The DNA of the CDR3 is TGTGCCAGCAGCTTTAGCAGAGGGGAGACCCAGTACTTC.

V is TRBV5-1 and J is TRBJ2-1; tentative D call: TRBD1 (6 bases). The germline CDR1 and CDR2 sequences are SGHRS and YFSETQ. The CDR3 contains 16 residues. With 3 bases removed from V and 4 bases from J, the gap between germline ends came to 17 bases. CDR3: CASSSTGFGEYNEQFF. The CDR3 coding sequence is TGCGCCAGCAGCTCTACAGGGTTTGGGGAATACAATGAGCAGTTCTTC. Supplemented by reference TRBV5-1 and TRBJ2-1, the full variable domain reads KAGVTQTPRYLIKTRGQQVTLSCSPISGHRSVSWYQQTPGQGLQFLFEYFSETQRNKGNFPGRFSGRQFSNSRSEMNVSTLELGDSALYLCASSSTGFGEYNEQFFGPGTRLTVL.

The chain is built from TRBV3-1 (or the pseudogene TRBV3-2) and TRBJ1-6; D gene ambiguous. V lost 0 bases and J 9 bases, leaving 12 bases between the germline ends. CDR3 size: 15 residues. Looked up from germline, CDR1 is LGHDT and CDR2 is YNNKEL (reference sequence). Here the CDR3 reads CASSQERIQASPLHF. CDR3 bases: TGTGCCAGCAGCCAAGAGCGGATCCAAGCTTCACCCCTCCACTTT.

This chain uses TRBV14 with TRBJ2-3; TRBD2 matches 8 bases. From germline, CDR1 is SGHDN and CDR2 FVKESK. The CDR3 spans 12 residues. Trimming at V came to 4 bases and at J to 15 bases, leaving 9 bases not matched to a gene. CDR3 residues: CASSPLGTSQYF. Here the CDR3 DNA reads TGTGCCAGCAGCCCGCTCGGGACTAGTCAATATTTT.

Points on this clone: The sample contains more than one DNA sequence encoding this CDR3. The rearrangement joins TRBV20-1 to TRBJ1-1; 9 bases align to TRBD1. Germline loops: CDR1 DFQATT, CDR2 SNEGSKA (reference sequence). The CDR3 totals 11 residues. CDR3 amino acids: CRGQGGTEAFF. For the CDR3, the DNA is TGCAGGGGACAGGGCGGCACTGAAGCTTTCTTT.

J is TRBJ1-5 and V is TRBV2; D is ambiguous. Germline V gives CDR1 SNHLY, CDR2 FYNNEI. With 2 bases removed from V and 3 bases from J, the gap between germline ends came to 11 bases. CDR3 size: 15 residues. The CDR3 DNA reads TGTGCCAGCAGTGAACTTACCGGGATCAATCAGCCCCAGCATTTT. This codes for CASSELTGINQPQHF.

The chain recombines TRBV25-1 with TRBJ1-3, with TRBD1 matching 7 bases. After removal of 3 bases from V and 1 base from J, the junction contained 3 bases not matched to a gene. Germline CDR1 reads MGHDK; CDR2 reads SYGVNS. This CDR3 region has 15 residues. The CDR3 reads CASSDPTGSGNTIYF. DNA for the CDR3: TGTGCCAGCAGTGACCCGACAGGGTCTGGAAACACCATATATTTT. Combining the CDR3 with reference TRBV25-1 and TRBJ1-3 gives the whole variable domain EADIYQTPRYLVIGTGKKITLECSQTMGHDKMYWYQQDPGMELHLIHYSYGVNSTEKGDLSSESTVSRIRTEHFPLTLESARPSHTSQYLCASSDPTGSGNTIYFGEGSWLTVV.

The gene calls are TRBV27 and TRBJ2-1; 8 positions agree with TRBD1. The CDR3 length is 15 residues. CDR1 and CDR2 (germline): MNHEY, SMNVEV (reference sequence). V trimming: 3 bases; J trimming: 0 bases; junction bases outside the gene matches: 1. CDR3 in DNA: TGTGCCAGCAGTTTCCAGGGGGCCTCCTACAATGAGCAGTTCTTC. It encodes CASSFQGASYNEQFF.

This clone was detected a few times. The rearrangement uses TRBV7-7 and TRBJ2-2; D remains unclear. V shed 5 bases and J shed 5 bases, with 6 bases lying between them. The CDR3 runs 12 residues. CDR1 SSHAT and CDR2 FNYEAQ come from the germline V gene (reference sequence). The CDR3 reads CASSPLTGELFF. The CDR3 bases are TGTGCCAGCAGCCCCCTGACCGGGGAGCTGTTTTTT.

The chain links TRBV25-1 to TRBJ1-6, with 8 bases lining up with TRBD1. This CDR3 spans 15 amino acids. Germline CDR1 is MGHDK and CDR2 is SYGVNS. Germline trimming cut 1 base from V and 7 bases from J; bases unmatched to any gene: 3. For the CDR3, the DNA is TGTGCCAGCAGTGAATTCGGACAGGGCAATTCACCCCTCCACTTT. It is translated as CASSEFGQGNSPLHF.

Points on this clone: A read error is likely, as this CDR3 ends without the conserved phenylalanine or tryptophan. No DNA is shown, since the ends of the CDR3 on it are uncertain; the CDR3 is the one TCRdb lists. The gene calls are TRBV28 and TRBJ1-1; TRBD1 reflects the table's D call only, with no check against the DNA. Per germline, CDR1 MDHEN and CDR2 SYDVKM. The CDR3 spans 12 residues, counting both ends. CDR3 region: CASSFRSGSAWL.

CDR3 loop: CASRLDRDRGHYGYTF. CDR3 DNA sequence: TGTGCCAGCAGGCTGGACCGGGACAGGGGGCATTATGGCTACACCTTC. This sequence joins TRBV2 and TRBJ1-2; TRBD1 aligns across 12 bases. CDR1 is SNHLY and CDR2 is FYNNEI in the germline V gene. V shed 6 bases, J shed 5 bases, and the junction held 10 bases outside the gene matches. The CDR3 loop spans 16 amino acids.

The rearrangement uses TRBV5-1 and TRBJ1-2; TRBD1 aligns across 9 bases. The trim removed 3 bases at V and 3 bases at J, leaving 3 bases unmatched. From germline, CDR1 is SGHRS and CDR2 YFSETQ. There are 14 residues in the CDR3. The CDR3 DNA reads TGCGCCAGCAGCTGGGACAGGGTTGACTATGGCTACACCTTC. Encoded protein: CASSWDRVDYGYTF.

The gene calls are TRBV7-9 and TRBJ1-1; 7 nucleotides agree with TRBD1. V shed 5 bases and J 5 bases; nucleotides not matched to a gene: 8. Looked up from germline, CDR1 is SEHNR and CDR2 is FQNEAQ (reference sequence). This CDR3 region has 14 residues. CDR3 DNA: TGTGCCAGCAGCATCGACAGGGTTGGAACTGAAGCTTTCTTT. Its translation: CASSIDRVGTEAFF.

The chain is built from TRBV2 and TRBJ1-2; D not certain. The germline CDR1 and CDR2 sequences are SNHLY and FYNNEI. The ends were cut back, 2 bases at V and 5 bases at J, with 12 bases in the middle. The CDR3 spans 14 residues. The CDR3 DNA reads TGTGCCAGCAGTGAAATGAGTGGAGGGTATGGCTACACCTTC. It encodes CASSEMSGGYGYTF.

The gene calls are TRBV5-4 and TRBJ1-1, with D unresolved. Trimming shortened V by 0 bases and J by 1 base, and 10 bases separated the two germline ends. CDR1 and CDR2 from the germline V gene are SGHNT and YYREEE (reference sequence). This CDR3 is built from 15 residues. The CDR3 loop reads CASSLVAGSNTEAFF. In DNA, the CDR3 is TGTGCCAGCAGCTTGGTTGCCGGTTCGAACACTGAAGCTTTCTTT.

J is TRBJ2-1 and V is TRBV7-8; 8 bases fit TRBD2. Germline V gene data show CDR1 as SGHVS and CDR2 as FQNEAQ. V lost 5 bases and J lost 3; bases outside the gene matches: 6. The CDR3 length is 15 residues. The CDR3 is CASSGSGIGYNEQFF. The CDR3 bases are TGTGCCAGCAGCGGTAGCGGGATCGGCTACAATGAGCAGTTCTTC.